Following are 31 T cell receptor beta chains from one sample sequenced in a study of blood T cell repertoires in COVID-19. Clones were read by immunoSEQ multiplex PCR, and TCRdb kept only the in-frame ones, dropping some. The top ten clones hold about 0.65% of a sample with around 260,000 clones, around 90% of them seen once. The sequencing input was peripheral blood. These receptors were obtained from a human donor in a cohort sampled during active COVID-19.

The chain couples TRBV20-1 to TRBJ2-5; the D is unclear. This CDR3 is built from 11 residues. With 1 base removed from V and 2 bases from J, the gap between germline ends came to 2 bases. CDR1 DFQATT and CDR2 SNEGSKA come from the germline V gene (reference sequence). The CDR3 nucleotides are TGCAGTGCTAGAGCGCAAGAGACCCAGTACTTC. It is translated as CSARAQETQYF.

The chain links TRBV6-1 to TRBJ1-5; 9 bases agree with TRBD1. Losses at the gene ends were 1 base for V and 8 bases for J; bases not matched to a gene: 6. The CDR3 sequence is 15 residues long. Germline V gene data show CDR1 as MNHNS and CDR2 as SASEGT. The CDR3 DNA reads as TGTGCCAGCAGTGAAGGGACAGGGGCAGGAGAGCCCCAGCATTTT. Translating it yields CASSEGTGAGEPQHF.

The CDR3 sequence: CASSYINRGNTEAFF. CDR3 nucleotide sequence: TGTGCCAGCAGTTACATAAATAGGGGGAACACTGAAGCTTTCTTT. This rearrangement joins TRBV6-5 to TRBJ1-1; possibly TRBD1 for D (5 bases). The CDR3 is 15 residues long. The germline V gene has CDR1 MNHEY and CDR2 SVGAGI. Trimming took 2 bases from V and 1 from J, leaving 11 bases between them.

A single count supports this clone. The CDR3 DNA is TGTGCCAGCAGCGTATTAGGACAGGGGCTGGCTAACTATGGCTACACCTTC. Translating it yields CASSVLGQGLANYGYTF. This chain connects TRBV9 to TRBJ1-2; 9 bases align to TRBD1. This CDR3 has 17 amino acids. Trimming at V came to 1 base and at J to 0 bases, leaving 7 bases not matched to a gene. Germline loops: CDR1 SGDLS, CDR2 YYNGEE.

This rearrangement joins TRBV6-7 to TRBJ1-5, with a tentative D call TRBD1 (6 bases). TRBV6-7 is given ORF status, its function remaining uncertain. The CDR3 runs to 17 residues. V was cut by 9 bases and J by 4 bases, with 25 bases left in between. CDR3 bases: TGTGCCAGTCGGCCGTCCCCAGGGGTAAGAAATAATCAGCCCCAGCATTTT. Translating gives CASRPSPGVRNNQPQHF.

This sequence joins TRBV4-3 and TRBJ2-7; tentatively, D is TRBD2 (6 bases). The V and J ends lost 0 bases and 3 bases respectively, with 12 bases between them. There are 15 residues in the CDR3. In germline, CDR1 is LGHNA, CDR2 YSLEER. CDR3 bases: TGCGCCAGCAGCCAAGATGGCGGGGCATACTACGAGCAGTACTTC. This sequence encodes CASSQDGGAYYEQYF.

The chain combines TRBV6-5 with TRBJ1-1; D not certain. The CDR3 covers 14 residues. Germline V CDR1 and CDR2: MNHEY, SVGAGI. Trimming removed 6 bases from V and 0 bases from J, with 11 bases in between. The DNA for the CDR3 is TGTGCCAGCAGCGTGGCCAGAATGAACACTGAAGCTTTCTTT. Amino acids: CASSVARMNTEAFF.

This sequence joins TRBV5-6 and TRBJ2-5; 9 positions agree with TRBD2. J was trimmed by 2 bases and V by 1 base; bases with no gene match: 3. There are 15 residues in the CDR3. CDR1 is SGHDT and CDR2 is YYEEEE in the germline V gene. The DNA of the CDR3 is TGTGCCAGCAGCTTGCGGCGGGAGGGACAAGAGACCCAGTACTTC. Amino acids: CASSLRREGQETQYF. Full variable domain (outside the CDR3, taken from reference TRBV5-6 and TRBJ2-5): DAGVTQSPTHLIKTRGQQVTLRCSPKSGHDTVSWYQQALGQGPQFIFQYYEEEERQRGNFPDRFSGHQFPNYSSELNVNALLLGDSALYLCASSLRREGQETQYFGPGTRLLVL.

This chain joins TRBV19 and TRBJ2-3; D unresolved. Germline V CDR1 and CDR2: LNHDA, SQIVND (reference sequence). V lost 5 bases to trimming and J lost 2 bases, with 11 bases between them. The CDR3 extends over 14 amino acids. In DNA, the CDR3 is TGTGCCAGTAGTCTACCCGGGTTCACAGATACGCAGTATTTT. This sequence encodes CASSLPGFTDTQYF.

The V call is TRBV19, the J call TRBJ1-2; D remains unclear. The CDR3 has 15 amino acids. Between the trimmed V and J ends, which lost 3 bases and 2 bases, there was a span of 13 bases. Germline V gene lookup returns CDR1 LNHDA and CDR2 SQIVND (reference sequence). This CDR3 reads CASSMGRRGNYGYTF. The CDR3 DNA sequence: TGTGCCAGTAGTATGGGGAGGCGCGGGAACTATGGCTACACCTTC.

The chain uses TRBV28 and TRBJ2-1, with TRBD1 as a possible D gene (6 bases). There are 13 residues in the CDR3. Germline V gene sequence: CDR1 MDHEN, CDR2 SYDVKM. The V end lost 7 bases, the J end lost 3 bases, and 10 bases lay between the germline ends. The CDR3 protein is CASNQGYYNEQFF. Here the CDR3 DNA reads TGTGCCAGCAACCAGGGGTACTACAATGAGCAGTTCTTC.

The V call is TRBV10-1, the J call TRBJ2-3; tentatively, D is TRBD2 (5 bases). The germline V gene encodes CDR1 WNHNN and CDR2 SYGVQD (reference sequence). V shed 1 base and J shed 4 bases, with 18 bases lying between them. The CDR3 loop spans 17 amino acids. DNA for the CDR3: TGCGCCAGCAGTGAGTTTAGTCTCGATGGAGGTCCAGATACGCAGTATTTT. Residues: CASSEFSLDGGPDTQYF.

In nucleotides, the CDR3 is TGCGCCAGCAGCCAGCAGACAGGGGGCACTTACGAGCAGTACTTC. Its protein product is CASSQQTGGTYEQYF. The chain uses TRBV5-1 and TRBJ2-7; 10 bases match TRBD1. The CDR3 has 15 amino acids. Germline loops: CDR1 SGHRS, CDR2 YFSETQ. With V trimmed by 4 bases and J by 4 bases, 8 bases remained unmatched.

The chain links TRBV6-2 or TRBV6-3 to TRBJ1-5; the D is unclear. The CDR3 consists of 18 residues. Germline V lookup: CDR1 MNHEY, CDR2 SVGEGT. Trimming shortened V by 0 bases and J by 3 bases, and 18 bases separated the two germline ends. CDR3 bases: TGTGCCAGCAGTTACTCTGGCCCTGGGGAGGGCCTCAATCAGCCCCAGCATTTT. Amino acid sequence: CASSYSGPGEGLNQPQHF.

This chain uses TRBV6-2 or TRBV6-3 with TRBJ2-7; 7 bases are shared with TRBD1. The CDR3 consists of 15 residues. V lost 5 bases to trimming and J lost 2 bases; unmatched junction nucleotides: 9. Germline V lookup: CDR1 MNHEY, CDR2 SVGEGT. CDR3 nucleotides: TGTGCCAGCAGTCATTCCGGGACAGCGACCTACGAGCAGTACTTC. Translation: CASSHSGTATYEQYF.

The J gene is TRBJ1-5, the V gene TRBV6-2 or TRBV6-3, with TRBD1 identical over 7 bases. The CDR3 spans 14 residues. Germline trimming cut 5 bases from V and 4 bases from J; bases unmatched to any gene: 5. CDR1 is MNHEY, CDR2 SVGEGT, per germline. Here the CDR3 reads CASSKRGLNQPQHF. Written as DNA, the CDR3 is TGTGCCAGCAGTAAGAGGGGGCTAAATCAGCCCCAGCATTTT.

CDR3 DNA sequence: TGTGCCAGCAGTGAAGCTAGCGGGGGGGGCAATGAGCAGTTCTTC. Translation gives CASSEASGGGNEQFF. The chain has TRBV6-1 and TRBJ2-1, with TRBD2 identical over 11 bases. Germline assignment: CDR1 MNHNS and CDR2 SASEGT. This CDR3 has 15 residues. V trimming: 0 bases; J trimming: 6 bases; junction bases outside the gene matches: 1.

The CDR3 region is CASSGPGRGAYNEQFF. The CDR3 DNA sequence: TGTGCCAGCAGCGGGCCGGGGCGGGGGGCCTACAATGAGCAGTTCTTC. The V call is TRBV7-6, the J call TRBJ2-1; TRBD2 matches 8 bases. CDR3 length: 16 residues. Germline V gene sequence: CDR1 SGHVS, CDR2 FNYEAQ. Germline trimming cut 5 bases from V and 2 bases from J; bases unmatched to any gene: 8. The variable domain in full, with the rest retrieved from reference TRBV7-6 and TRBJ2-1, is GAGVSQSPRYKVTKRGQDVALRCDPISGHVSLYWYRQALGQGPEFLTYFNYEAQQDKSGLPNDRFSAERPEGSISTLTIQRTEQRDSAMYRCASSGPGRGAYNEQFFGPGTRLTVL.

The rearrangement joins TRBV27 to TRBJ2-2; the D gene is possibly TRBD2 (6 bases). The CDR3 is 14 residues long. Germline CDR1 is MNHEY and CDR2 is SMNVEV (reference sequence). V was cut by 2 bases and J by 5 bases, with 9 bases left in between. CDR3 DNA sequence: TGTGCCAGCAGTTTAAACCGGGGGACCGGGGAGCTGTTTTTT. Its translation is CASSLNRGTGELFF.

For this clone: Different DNA sequences within this sample yield the same CDR3. The gene calls are TRBV6-2 or TRBV6-3 and TRBJ2-1; 9 nucleotides line up with TRBD2. Per the germline V gene, CDR1 is MNHEY and CDR2 is SVGEGT. V was clipped by 0 bases and J by 4 bases; unmatched bases: 4. This CDR3 is 16 amino acids long. For the CDR3, the DNA is TGTGCCAGCAGTTACTCGGGGCTAGCGGGGTACAATGAGCAGTTCTTC. Translating it yields CASSYSGLAGYNEQFF.

The chain carries TRBV27 and TRBJ1-2; TRBD1 might be the D (6 bases). Germline-derived CDR1 and CDR2 are MNHEY and SMNVEV (reference sequence). V was shortened by 5 bases and J by 1 base, with 11 bases between the two germline ends. This CDR3 region has 14 residues. CDR3 residues: CASSPGQYNYGYTF. The CDR3 nucleotides read TGTGCCAGCAGTCCCGGACAGTATAACTATGGCTACACCTTC.

The genes are TRBV7-2 and TRBJ2-7; 7 bases match TRBD2. Germline V gene lookup returns CDR1 SGHTA and CDR2 FQGNSA. V lost 4 bases, J lost 2 bases, and 5 bases stayed unmatched. This CDR3 contains 14 residues. The CDR3 reads CASSSRAGAYEQYF. The CDR3, as DNA: TGTGCCAGCAGCTCAAGGGCGGGAGCCTACGAGCAGTACTTC. Full variable domain (rest looked up from reference TRBV7-2 and TRBJ2-7): GAGVSQSPSNKVTEKGKDVELRCDPISGHTALYWYRQSLGQGLEFLIYFQGNSAPDKSGLPSDRFSAERTGGSVSTLTIQRTQQEDSAVYLCASSSRAGAYEQYFGPGTRLTVT.

V gene TRBV25-1 combines with J gene TRBJ1-2; D is possibly TRBD1 (6 bases). Looked up from germline, CDR1 is MGHDK and CDR2 is SYGVNS. This CDR3 contains 17 residues. With 6 bases removed from V and 5 bases from J, the gap between germline ends came to 25 bases. CDR3 amino acids: CASRGAVADYDLYGYTF. CDR3 nucleotide sequence: TGTGCCAGCAGGGGGGCCGTGGCAGATTACGATTTGTATGGCTACACCTTC.

The chain combines TRBV7-2 with TRBJ2-1; 10 positions agree with TRBD2. J lost 10 bases, V lost 4 bases, and 7 bases had no gene match. The germline V gene encodes CDR1 SGHTA and CDR2 FQGNSA. The CDR3 contains 14 residues. In DNA form, the CDR3 reads TGTGCCAGCAGCTACAGCGGGAGGGCGGAGGAGCAGTTCTTC. Encoded protein: CASSYSGRAEEQFF. Full variable domain (missing parts from reference TRBV7-2 and TRBJ2-1): GAGVSQSPSNKVTEKGKDVELRCDPISGHTALYWYRQSLGQGLEFLIYFQGNSAPDKSGLPSDRFSAERTGGSVSTLTIQRTQQEDSAVYLCASSYSGRAEEQFFGPGTRLTVL.

The CDR3: CASSFRQRQANSGANVLTF. The CDR3 bases are TGTGCCAGCAGCTTCCGGCAGAGACAGGCAAACTCTGGGGCCAACGTCCTGACTTTC. The rearrangement links TRBV7-8 to TRBJ2-6; maybe TRBD1 (6 bases). The CDR3 sequence is 19 residues long. Germline V lookup: CDR1 SGHVS, CDR2 FQNEAQ. V was pared by 3 bases and J by 0 bases, with 18 bases between.

The V gene is TRBV5-6, the J gene TRBJ2-7; TRBD2 agrees at 9 bases. CDR3 size: 14 residues. V gave up 0 bases and J gave up 3 bases; unmatched junction bases: 1. Per the germline V gene, CDR1 is SGHDT and CDR2 is YYEEEE. CDR3 sequence reads: CASSLGLAVYEQYF. CDR3 nucleotide sequence: TGTGCCAGCAGCTTGGGACTAGCGGTCTACGAGCAGTACTTC.

The chain carries TRBV7-2 and TRBJ2-7, with no clear D. The CDR3 is made up of 16 amino acids. The germline V gene encodes CDR1 SGHTA and CDR2 FQGNSA. V was trimmed by 2 bases and J by 0 bases, leaving 14 bases between them. The CDR3 loop is CASSLFDFPDSYEQYF. CDR3 in DNA: TGTGCCAGCAGCTTATTCGACTTTCCAGACTCCTACGAGCAGTACTTC.

A few counts support this clone. The V gene is TRBV7-9, the J gene TRBJ1-6; TRBD1 aligns across 9 bases. Germline CDR1 is SEHNR and CDR2 is FQNEAQ (reference sequence). The CDR3 spans 19 residues. The V segment lost 1 base and the J segment 10 bases; nucleotides outside the gene matches: 17. The CDR3 DNA follows: TGTGCCAGCAGCTTAGGAGGGGGCACAGGGGGCCTAATCAGCTCACCCCTCCACTTT. Protein sequence: CASSLGGGTGGLISSPLHF.

This clone was observed once. The CDR3 here is CASSWVASYGNTIYF. The CDR3 DNA reads as TGTGCCAGCTCATGGGTAGCGTCGTACGGAAACACCATATATTTT. The chain joins TRBV18 to TRBJ1-3; no firm D call. V gave up 5 bases and J gave up 4 bases, with 15 bases separating them. This CDR3 comprises 15 residues. Germline CDR1 reads KGHSH; CDR2 reads LQKENI.

V gene TRBV27 combines with J gene TRBJ1-1; no definite D call. Germline V lookup: CDR1 MNHEY, CDR2 SMNVEV (reference sequence). The CDR3 length is 14 residues. The germline V and J ends were trimmed by 1 base and 0 bases, with 6 bases remaining between them. Here the CDR3 reads CASSLYSVNTEAFF. The CDR3 bases are TGTGCCAGCAGTTTATATTCTGTGAACACTGAAGCTTTCTTT.

The chain combines TRBV14 with TRBJ1-4; D unclear. Germline V gives CDR1 SGHDN, CDR2 FVKESK. The CDR3 totals 16 residues. Trimming shortened V by 2 bases and J by 10 bases, and 20 bases separated the two germline ends. This CDR3 reads CASSQSLPGLGGKLFF. The CDR3 DNA reads TGTGCCAGCAGCCAATCCCTCCCGGGCCTCGGAGGAAAACTGTTTTTT.